This T cell receptor (beta chain) is from a study of CD4 T cells in relation to SARS-CoV-2 and coronaviruses. Background on the study: Convalescent patients had median age roughly 38 years, range roughly 20 to 80. Overall study findings and caveats: Culture-expanded clones reflect memory recall rather than primary priming during culture. About 65% of donors had memory CD4+ clonotypes crossrecognizing SARS-CoV-2 and common cold coronavirus spike.

Sorted naive or memory CD4+ cells met CEF peptides for about 10 days. The CDR3 runs 13 residues. Between the trimmed V and J ends, which lost 3 bases and 5 bases, there was a span of 10 bases. Germline V CDR1 and CDR2: KGHSH, LQKENI. Clones were sequenced by immunoSEQ multiplex PCR, and TCRdb holds only the in-frame ones, with some missing. The sample records 43,000 or so clones, roughly 87% being singletons. This clone was counted a single time. What it recognizes is unknown. This chain links TRBV18 with TRBJ2-5; D gene uncertain. This TCR was sampled from an adult with COVID-19. The sequenced material came from naive CD4+ T cells from PBMCs, cultured in vitro. The subset denotes: naive CD4+ T cells isolated by negative enrichment. CDR3 bases: TGTGCCAGCTCACCGGGCTACCGGGAGACCCAGTACTTC. It specifies CASSPGYRETQYF.